This TCR beta chain was identified during a study of T-cell memory formation after mild COVID-19. This clonotype was seen a handful of times. Its antigen is undetermined. V was clipped by 4 bases and J by 5 bases, with 14 bases between them. The CDR3 covers 14 residues. CDR1 is MGHDK, CDR2 SYGVNS, per germline. TCRdb ran MiXCR on the 5' RACE reads and lists one entry per CDR3 protein. The data hold 250,000 to 300,000 distinct CDR3 sequences, with approximately 15% observed a single time. Findings and caveats of the study: Clones that contracted clustered mainly in CM and EM if CD4+ and in EMRA if CD8+.

The origin of this receptor is a man in his late teens or twenties who had mild COVID-19 (a few samples of this study predate the infection). Cell type and time point are not known. The sample comprised PBMCs or a T cell subset sorted from them (not recorded which). The V gene is TRBV25-1, the J gene TRBJ1-1; no clear D. Here the CDR3 DNA reads TGTGCCAGCAGTGTCTCCGGCCCGGGGACTGAAGCTTTCTTT. It specifies CASSVSGPGTEAFF.